Included here is one T cell receptor beta chain sequence, with context. Time point of the sample: pretreatment peripheral blood. Enrolled patients showed locally advanced or metastatic urothelial carcinoma. The CDR3 has 16 amino acids. V shed 5 bases and J 3 bases; nucleotides not matched to a gene: 5. Looked up from germline, CDR1 is SGHTA and CDR2 is FQGNSA. Some clones are missing from TCRdb's copy, which holds only in-frame ones; the method was immunoSEQ multiplex PCR. This table holds tens of thousands of clones, around 83% found once. The sample originates from a study of PD-L1 blockade in urothelial cancer. Study information: Median T cell yield from blood was fewer than 150,000.

This specimen consisted of PBMCs, obtained around atezolizumab (anti-PD-L1) treatment. The chain joins TRBV7-2 to TRBJ2-1; 12 bases match TRBD2. The sequence derives from a man in his fifties or sixties with urothelial cancer. CDR3 DNA: TGTGCCAGCAGCCTGAGGACTAGCGGGAACTACAATGAGCAGTTCTTC. It encodes CASSLRTSGNYNEQFF.